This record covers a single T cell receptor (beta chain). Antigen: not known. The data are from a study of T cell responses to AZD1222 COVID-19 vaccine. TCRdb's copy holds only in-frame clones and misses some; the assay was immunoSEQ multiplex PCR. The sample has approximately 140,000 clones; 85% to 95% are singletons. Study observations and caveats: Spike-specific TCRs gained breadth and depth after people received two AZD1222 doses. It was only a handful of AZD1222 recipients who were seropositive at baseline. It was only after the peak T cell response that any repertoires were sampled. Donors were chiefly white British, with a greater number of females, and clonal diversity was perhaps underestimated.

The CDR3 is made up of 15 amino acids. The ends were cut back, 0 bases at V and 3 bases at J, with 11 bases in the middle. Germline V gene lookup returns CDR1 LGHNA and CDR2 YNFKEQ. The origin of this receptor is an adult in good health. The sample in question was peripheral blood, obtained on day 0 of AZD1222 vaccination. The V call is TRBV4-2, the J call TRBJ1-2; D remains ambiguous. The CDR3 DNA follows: TGTGCCAGCAGCCAAGATGGTTCTGGGGACTATGGCTACACCTTC. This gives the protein CASSQDGSGDYGYTF.